The T cell receptor beta chain under discussion was sequenced for a study of T cells in narcolepsy. Study background: Donors had narcolepsy type 1 or type 2, or were healthy controls.

This CDR3 is built from 16 residues. Germline V CDR1 and CDR2: SGHAT, FQNNGV. Trimming removed 5 bases from V and 10 bases from J, with 24 bases in between. There are a few counts of this clone. Data came from immunoSEQ multiplex PCR; TCRdb stores just in-frame clones and leaves some out. In the table there are 23,000 or so clones, just under 85% of which are singletons. The chain is built from TRBV11-2 and TRBJ2-1, with a possible D match to TRBD1 (7 bases). The clonotype originates from a human donor with narcolepsy. The sequenced sample consisted of CD45RA- memory CD4+ T cells from PBMCs. The CDR3: CASSQKAGQTSSEQFF. The CDR3 DNA reads as TGTGCCAGCAGCCAGAAGGCGGGACAGACTTCATCCGAGCAGTTCTTC.